What follows describes a single TCR beta chain. Clones were read by immunoSEQ multiplex PCR, and TCRdb kept only the in-frame ones, dropping some. This sample carries tens of thousands of clones, 75% to 90% of them seen once, and the ten largest clones take about 45%. CDR1 MNHEY and CDR2 SVGAGI come from the germline V gene. Germline trimming cut 7 bases from V and 7 bases from J; bases unmatched to any gene: 10. The CDR3 totals 14 residues. This sample was included in a study of blood T cell repertoires in COVID-19. For the study at large: Acute-phase and convalescent COVID-19 samples originated in the United States, Italy and Spain. Sample material is recorded as cDNA or gDNA derived from T cells, B-cell-depleted T cells, or PBMCs.

The rearrangement links TRBV6-5 to TRBJ1-5; 7 nucleotides agree with TRBD1. The sequence derives from a human donor with acute or convalescent COVID-19. The donor label of this sample is uncertain. Sequencing was performed on peripheral blood. This chain's CDR3 is CASNPDRETQPQHF. CDR3 coding DNA: TGTGCCAGCAACCCAGACAGGGAGACGCAGCCCCAGCATTTT.